A selection of T cell receptor beta chains follows, all from one sample in a study of blood T cell repertoires in COVID-19. Method: immunoSEQ multiplex PCR; TCRdb's copy keeps in-frame clones and lacks some. In the table there are approximately 170,000 clones, about 88% of which are singletons. The sequencing input was PBMCs or T cells enriched from blood (not recorded which). These receptor sequences come from a woman between 18 and 29 years old who had recovered from COVID-19. Each CDR3 is given with its conserved first and last residue. A D gene is named only where the DNA matches it firmly. The size of a clone is reported for some rows only, either as once, few or many, or as a class for expanded clones.

cdr3_aa: CASSERSLYGYTF
cdr3_nt: TGTGCCAGCAGTGAACGGTCGCTCTATGGCTACACCTTC
j_call: TRBJ1-2
clone_size: -
d_call: -
v_call: TRBV2

cdr3_aa: CASSLRASSGADTQYF
cdr3_nt: TGTGCCAGCAGCCTCCGGGCATCTAGCGGCGCAGATACGCAGTATTTT
j_call: TRBJ2-3
clone_size: -
d_call: TRBD2
v_call: TRBV11-3

cdr3_aa: CASSPEPDRAAPLHF
cdr3_nt: TGTGCCAGCAGCCCGGAACCGGACAGGGCTGCACCCCTCCACTTT
j_call: TRBJ1-6
clone_size: -
d_call: TRBD1
v_call: TRBV5-4

cdr3_aa: CASSPRTSGGYNEQFF
cdr3_nt: TGCGCCAGCAGCCCCCGGACTAGCGGGGGGTACAATGAGCAGTTCTTC
j_call: TRBJ2-1
clone_size: few
d_call: TRBD2
v_call: TRBV4-3

cdr3_aa: CASSLVVGQEAFF
cdr3_nt: TGTGCCAGCAGCTTAGTCGTAGGACAGGAAGCTTTCTTT
j_call: TRBJ1-1
clone_size: -
d_call: -
v_call: TRBV11-2

cdr3_aa: CASSQEYVQVSYEQYF
cdr3_nt: TGCGCCAGCAGCCAAGAATACGTCCAGGTTTCCTACGAGCAGTACTTC
j_call: TRBJ2-7
clone_size: -
d_call: -
v_call: TRBV4-3

cdr3_aa: CATTRDRVLNTIYF
cdr3_nt: TGTGCCACGACCCGGGACAGGGTTTTAAACACCATATATTTT
j_call: TRBJ1-3
clone_size: -
d_call: TRBD1
v_call: TRBV19

cdr3_aa: CASSLGQENYGYTF
cdr3_nt: TGCGCCAGCAGCTTGGGACAGGAGAACTATGGCTACACCTTC
j_call: TRBJ1-2
clone_size: -
d_call: -
v_call: TRBV5-1

cdr3_aa: CASSLTPGLAGGTHTQYF
cdr3_nt: TGTGCCAGCAGCTTAACCCCCGGGCTAGCGGGAGGGACTCATACGCAGTATTTT
j_call: TRBJ2-3
clone_size: -
d_call: TRBD2
v_call: TRBV7-3

cdr3_aa: CASRSSGGSYEQYF
cdr3_nt: TGCGCCAGCAGGAGTAGCGGGGGGTCCTACGAGCAGTACTTC
j_call: TRBJ2-7
clone_size: -
d_call: TRBD2
v_call: TRBV5-1

cdr3_aa: CAWKRIAYRSEQFF
cdr3_nt: TGTGCCTGGAAGAGGATAGCGTACCGGAGTGAGCAGTTCTTC
j_call: TRBJ2-1
clone_size: -
d_call: -
v_call: TRBV30

cdr3_aa: CASSGTAEAFF
cdr3_nt: TGTGCCAGCTCGGGGACAGCTGAAGCTTTCTTT
j_call: TRBJ1-1
clone_size: -
d_call: TRBD1
v_call: TRBV28

cdr3_aa: CASSLAGDYGYTF
cdr3_nt: TGCGCCAGCAGCTTGGCCGGGGACTATGGCTACACCTTC
j_call: TRBJ1-2
clone_size: -
d_call: -
v_call: TRBV5-1

cdr3_aa: CASRGRGGGNTGELFF
cdr3_nt: TGTGCCAGTAGAGGTCGCGGGGGCGGGAACACCGGGGAGCTGTTTTTT
j_call: TRBJ2-2
clone_size: -
d_call: -
v_call: TRBV19

cdr3_aa: CANKPSASSRSYEQYF
cdr3_nt: TGTGCCAACAAACCTAGCGCTAGTTCTCGGTCCTACGAGCAGTACTTC
j_call: TRBJ2-7
clone_size: -
d_call: -
v_call: TRBV19

cdr3_aa: CASSQGTAWGLQFF
cdr3_nt: TGTGCCAGCAGCCAAGGAACGGCCTGGGGGCTACAGTTCTTC
j_call: TRBJ2-1
clone_size: few
d_call: -
v_call: TRBV14

cdr3_aa: CASSPRDSSPLHF
cdr3_nt: TGTGCCAGCAGCCCGAGGGATAGTTCACCCCTCCACTTT
j_call: TRBJ1-6
clone_size: -
d_call: -
v_call: TRBV13

cdr3_aa: CATSRVQAGGTDTQYF
cdr3_nt: TGTGCCACCAGCAGAGTTCAAGCAGGGGGCACAGATACGCAGTATTTT
j_call: TRBJ2-3
clone_size: -
d_call: -
v_call: TRBV15

cdr3_aa: CASSSFGSEAFF
cdr3_nt: TGTGCCAGCAGTTCTTTTGGCTCTGAAGCTTTCTTT
j_call: TRBJ1-1
clone_size: -
d_call: -
v_call: TRBV28

cdr3_aa: CASSQGQGTNTEAFF
cdr3_nt: TGTGCCAGCAGCCAAGGACAGGGTACGAACACTGAAGCTTTCTTT
j_call: TRBJ1-1
clone_size: -
d_call: TRBD1
v_call: TRBV3-1/TRBV3-2

cdr3_aa: CDTSSYNEQFF
cdr3_nt: TGTGATACCAGCTCCTACAATGAGCAGTTCTTC
j_call: TRBJ2-1
clone_size: -
d_call: -
v_call: TRBV27

cdr3_aa: CASSYALAGPGETQYF
cdr3_nt: TGTGCCAGCAGTTACGCACTAGCGGGGCCGGGAGAGACCCAGTACTTC
j_call: TRBJ2-5
clone_size: -
d_call: TRBD2
v_call: TRBV6-2/TRBV6-3

cdr3_aa: CASSRGANEQFF
cdr3_nt: TGTGCCAGCAGCCGCGGAGCCAATGAGCAGTTCTTC
j_call: TRBJ2-1
clone_size: -
d_call: -
v_call: TRBV3-1/TRBV3-2

cdr3_aa: CASSLQGSEAEAFF
cdr3_nt: TGTGCCAGCAGCCTACAGGGGAGTGAGGCTGAAGCTTTCTTT
j_call: TRBJ1-1
clone_size: -
d_call: TRBD1
v_call: TRBV11-2

cdr3_aa: CASTLVRGTSGGFRLFF
cdr3_nt: TGTGCCAGCACCCTCGTCCGGGGGACTAGCGGGGGATTTCGGCTGTTTTTT
j_call: TRBJ2-2
clone_size: -
d_call: TRBD2
v_call: TRBV7-2

cdr3_aa: CASGAGQDNSPLHF
cdr3_nt: TGTGCCAGCGGAGCCGGACAGGATAATTCACCCCTCCACTTT
j_call: TRBJ1-6
clone_size: -
d_call: TRBD1
v_call: TRBV6-6

cdr3_aa: CASSLSGIRHIENQPQHF
cdr3_nt: TGTGCCAGTAGTTTGTCGGGAATCCGACACATCGAAAATCAGCCCCAGCATTTT
j_call: TRBJ1-5
clone_size: -
d_call: -
v_call: TRBV19

cdr3_aa: CASSLPQGGTAEAFF
cdr3_nt: TGTGCCAGCAGTTTACCCCAGGGGGGAACCGCTGAAGCTTTCTTT
j_call: TRBJ1-1
clone_size: once
d_call: TRBD1
v_call: TRBV28

cdr3_aa: CASSFARGSRAFF
cdr3_nt: TGTGCCAGTAGTTTCGCACGGGGGAGCCGAGCTTTCTTT
j_call: TRBJ1-1
clone_size: -
d_call: -
v_call: TRBV19

cdr3_aa: CASSKASDRRNTIYF
cdr3_nt: TGTGCCAGCAGCAAAGCTTCGGACAGAAGGAACACCATATATTTT
j_call: TRBJ1-3
clone_size: few
d_call: -
v_call: TRBV21-1

cdr3_aa: CATSRSGQGSSPLHF
cdr3_nt: TGTGCCACCAGCAGATCGGGACAGGGGAGTTCACCCCTCCACTTT
j_call: TRBJ1-6
clone_size: -
d_call: TRBD1
v_call: TRBV15

cdr3_aa: CASMVQGNEQYF
cdr3_nt: TGTGCCAGCATGGTACAGGGAAACGAGCAGTACTTC
j_call: TRBJ2-7
clone_size: -
d_call: -
v_call: TRBV6-6

cdr3_aa: CASSIGGSNYEQYF
cdr3_nt: TGTGCCAGTAGTATCGGCGGGAGTAATTACGAGCAGTACTTC
j_call: TRBJ2-7
clone_size: once
d_call: TRBD2
v_call: TRBV19

cdr3_aa: CASSVLTSGRNTQYF
cdr3_nt: TGTGCCAGCAGCGTATTAACTAGCGGGCGAAATACGCAGTATTTT
j_call: TRBJ2-3
clone_size: -
d_call: TRBD2
v_call: TRBV9

cdr3_aa: CASSLLVGVTEAFF
cdr3_nt: TGTGCCAGCAGCTTATTGGTAGGGGTCACCGAAGCTTTCTTT
j_call: TRBJ1-1
clone_size: few
d_call: -
v_call: TRBV11-2

cdr3_aa: CASRGLDTYSGNTIYF
cdr3_nt: TGTGCCAGCAGGGGGCTGGACACCTACTCTGGAAACACCATATATTTT
j_call: TRBJ1-3
clone_size: -
d_call: -
v_call: TRBV28

cdr3_aa: CASSPGQWISNQPQHF
cdr3_nt: TGTGCCAGTAGTCCAGGACAGTGGATAAGCAATCAGCCCCAGCATTTT
j_call: TRBJ1-5
clone_size: -
d_call: -
v_call: TRBV19

cdr3_aa: CASSEAVWSGTGSSGELFF
cdr3_nt: TGTGCCAGCAGTGAAGCAGTTTGGTCGGGGACAGGGTCTTCCGGGGAGCTGTTTTTT
j_call: TRBJ2-2
clone_size: -
d_call: TRBD1
v_call: TRBV2

cdr3_aa: CASSLRGRGDTEAFF
cdr3_nt: TGTGCCAGCAGTTTAAGGGGGCGGGGAGACACTGAAGCTTTCTTT
j_call: TRBJ1-1
clone_size: -
d_call: TRBD1
v_call: TRBV27

cdr3_aa: CASFRGGRVTEAFF
cdr3_nt: TGTGCCAGCTTCCGGGGGGGGCGGGTCACTGAAGCTTTCTTT
j_call: TRBJ1-1
clone_size: -
d_call: -
v_call: TRBV27

cdr3_aa: CASSGTASTEAFF
cdr3_nt: TGTGCCAGTAGTGGGACAGCTTCCACTGAAGCTTTCTTT
j_call: TRBJ1-1
clone_size: once
d_call: TRBD1
v_call: TRBV19

cdr3_aa: CASSLGLAGQETQYF
cdr3_nt: TGTGCTAGCAGCTTAGGTCTAGCGGGACAAGAGACCCAGTACTTC
j_call: TRBJ2-5
clone_size: -
d_call: TRBD2
v_call: TRBV7-7

cdr3_aa: CASSVGGPFTGELFF
cdr3_nt: TGTGCCAGCAGCGTAGGAGGGCCGTTCACCGGGGAGCTGTTTTTT
j_call: TRBJ2-2
clone_size: -
d_call: -
v_call: TRBV9

cdr3_aa: CASRQTGELFF
cdr3_nt: TGTGCCAGCAGACAAACCGGGGAGCTGTTTTTT
j_call: TRBJ2-2
clone_size: -
d_call: -
v_call: TRBV6-5

cdr3_aa: CASSGSRGTGDEQYF
cdr3_nt: TGTGCCAGCAGTGGAAGCCGTGGGACAGGGGACGAGCAGTACTTC
j_call: TRBJ2-7
clone_size: -
d_call: TRBD1
v_call: TRBV2

cdr3_aa: CASSPLGGFIYNEQFF
cdr3_nt: TGTGCCAGCAGTCCCCTGGGGGGGTTTATCTACAATGAGCAGTTCTTC
j_call: TRBJ2-1
clone_size: -
d_call: TRBD2
v_call: TRBV28

cdr3_aa: CASSLLTASNEKLFF
cdr3_nt: TGTGCCAGCAGTTTACTGACAGCTTCTAATGAAAAACTGTTTTTT
j_call: TRBJ1-4
clone_size: once
d_call: -
v_call: TRBV27

cdr3_aa: CASSRTDGGYTF
cdr3_nt: TGTGCCAGCAGCCGGACAGACGGAGGCTACACCTTC
j_call: TRBJ1-2
clone_size: -
d_call: -
v_call: TRBV6-5

cdr3_aa: CASSNGGWTNEKLFF
cdr3_nt: TGTGCCAGTAGTAACGGGGGGTGGACTAATGAAAAACTGTTTTTT
j_call: TRBJ1-4
clone_size: -
d_call: -
v_call: TRBV19

cdr3_aa: CAISVRDSAYEQYF
cdr3_nt: TGTGCCATCAGCGTCCGGGACAGCGCCTACGAGCAGTACTTC
j_call: TRBJ2-7
clone_size: -
d_call: TRBD1
v_call: TRBV10-3

cdr3_aa: CASSPTLLAGARETQYF
cdr3_nt: TGTGCCAGCAGCCCGACGCTACTAGCGGGGGCACGAGAGACCCAGTACTTC
j_call: TRBJ2-5
clone_size: -
d_call: TRBD2
v_call: TRBV7-8

cdr3_aa: CASSYSQQGINYGYTF
cdr3_nt: TGTGCCAGCAGTTACTCGCAACAGGGGATTAACTATGGCTACACCTTC
j_call: TRBJ1-2
clone_size: -
d_call: TRBD1
v_call: TRBV6-5

cdr3_aa: CATSFPVGAPLFLHF
cdr3_nt: TGTGCCACCAGCTTCCCGGTAGGGGCCCCTCTATTCCTCCATTTC
j_call: TRBJ1-2
clone_size: -
d_call: -
v_call: TRBV15

cdr3_aa: CASSLLTRGASGELFF
cdr3_nt: TGTGCCAGCAGCTTACTAACGCGGGGGGCCTCCGGGGAGCTGTTTTTT
j_call: TRBJ2-2
clone_size: once
d_call: TRBD2
v_call: TRBV7-2